This T cell receptor beta chain was sequenced in a study of T cell responses to AZD1222 COVID-19 vaccine. Generated by immunoSEQ multiplex PCR, the TCRdb table keeps only in-frame clones and is missing some. The sample has approximately 190,000 clones, almost 95% seen once. This receptor was taken from an adult in good health. The sequences come from peripheral blood, collected on day 0 of AZD1222 vaccination.

The CDR3 coding sequence is TGTGCCAGCACCTGGGGACCGACCTACGAGCAGTACTTC. Amino acids: CASTWGPTYEQYF. V and J are TRBV11-1 and TRBJ2-7, with D perhaps assigned TRBD1 or TRBD2 (5 bases each). Germline V gene data show CDR1 as SGHAT and CDR2 as FQDESV (reference sequence). CDR3 size: 13 residues. The ends were cut back, 7 bases at V and 2 bases at J, with 12 bases in the middle.